This TCR beta chain was sequenced for a study of cytomegalovirus exposure and HLA in healthy donors (dated by TCRdb to the late 2010s). About the investigation overall: An earlier analysis of around 600 of the donors reported 250 to 300 Gb of sequence data and around 110 million unique TCR beta sequences from around 200 million T cells. Of the 398 genotyped donors, 80% to 90% were placed in the genetic ancestry cluster associated with self-reported Caucasian donors. In a later genetic analysis, genome-wide SNP genotypes for about 65% of the 666 donors were used, and that subset was treated as a discovery cohort. Four to six DR-DQ haplotypes were handled as single units for association and clustering, since linkage in the cohort was strong. Typing coverage varied by locus: roughly 629-630 donors for A, B, C, DRB1 and DQB1; approximately 500 for DQA1; more than 600 for DPA1; more than 450 for DPB1. Every repertoire in the discovery cohort had been generated on one and the same sequencing platform. The study aimed to test whether cataloging public T cell receptors could reveal signatures of past pathogen exposure. Donor age, sex, ethnicity and CMV serostatus were compiled alongside the repertoire data. An earlier analysis of roughly 600 of the donors used high-throughput TCR beta sequencing to judge whether each TCR beta V gene segment behaved as functional or pseudogenic. Along with the roughly 710-subject first cohort, a separate validation cohort of around 110 different subjects was used. Both class I and class II loci were covered by HLA typing, at four-digit resolution. The later analysis used no new phenotypic data to find candidate immune exposures, relying instead on TCR beta sequences and their occurrence across donors. An early release covering 550 to 650 HLA-typed donors comprised around 300 gigabases of sequencing data and around 80 million unique TCR sequences. A later analysis re-examined previously published TCR beta repertoires from about 700 donors and added high-resolution HLA genotyping to investigate patterns of TCR occurrence. Across some 400 genotyped donors of the cohort, an average of about 240,000 unique TCR beta nucleotide sequences per donor were sequenced, and roughly 20% of those sequences were non-productive. High-throughput TCR immunosequencing, statistical association of individual TCRs with disease status, and machine learning were combined to predict cytomegalovirus infection status. Using immunosequencing, the study profiled T cell repertoires from approximately 700 subjects and related those repertoires to cytomegalovirus serostatus. On the study overall, not on this receptor specifically: In a later analysis, 15,000 to 20,000 TCR beta sequences were associated with specific HLA alleles at a false discovery rate of 0.05. Most TCR sequences were observed very rarely across donors, whereas some public TCRs were present in many individuals. The classifier was reported to diagnose cytomegalovirus status with high specificity and sensitivity in both the original and validation cohorts. It was suggested by the authors that the approach could potentially be generalized to other disease states and immunological phenotypes. Roughly uniform sequencing depth across donors was assumed in presence/absence analyses, although this assumption may not hold. Some IMGT-functional V segments, including TRBV6-2 and TRBV6-3, could not be distinguished by the 87-base-pair reads and were therefore excluded. A further reported finding was that TCR beta sequences accurately predicted the HLA-A and HLA-B alleles for most subjects in the first cohort. Strong co-occurrence of HLA alleles, especially DR and DQ, made assigning TCR associations to individual alleles difficult. The sequencing pipeline was judged likely to have produced a cluster of highly shared sequence variants as a technical artifact. Because counts were too low, 15 or so rarely observed V segments, including chromosome 9 orphons, were excluded from the earlier analysis of fewer than 650 of the donors. According to a later genetic analysis, donors in an Asian-associated ancestry cluster had fewer N-insertions in productive TCRs than the roughly 670-donor mean. A few of the identified cytomegalovirus-associated TCR beta chains were confirmed in vitro to be specific for cytomegalovirus antigens. A later analysis found that most CMV-associated TCR beta chains appeared HLA-restricted, with HLA associations seemingly driven largely by CMV exposure. In a later analysis, the rate of TCR association differed among HLA loci, with DRB1 alleles having the most associated TCRs and HLA-C alleles having the fewest. The only immune exposure information available for the cohort was CMV serostatus. V-gene and J-gene trimming of TCR beta chains was associated with a missense DCLRE1C variant in a later genetic analysis, and the association was replicated in an independent cohort. A later analysis reported that several top co-occurrence clusters appeared linked to parvovirus B19, influenza, CMV and Epstein-Barr virus. HLA typing was unavailable for some donors at each locus, so association tests used only the typed subset. Compared with equally common non-associated chains, HLA-associated TCR beta chains in a later analysis were more clonally expanded and had lower generation probabilities. A total of 150 to 200 TCR beta chains were listed by the study as associated with cytomegalovirus. Broadly in line with IMGT annotations, most TCR beta V segments showed up in productive rearrangements about 87% or about 30% of the time in an earlier analysis of 587 of the donors. Correlated functional status among segregating V segments might be attributable to linkage disequilibrium, but an unknown experimental factor could not be ruled out. Only TCR beta chains were sequenced in this cohort, and the absence of alpha or paired-chain data limited detectable features.

Libraries were built with the immunoSEQ multiplex PCR assay. The multiplex PCR relied on a mix of 60 forward primers for TCR Vbeta segments and 13 reverse primers for TCR Jbeta segments. The CDR3 region of rearranged TCR beta genes was amplified from genomic DNA by a multiplex PCR assay. On the Illumina HiSeq System, the amplified TCR beta libraries were sequenced as 87-base-pair reads. The source study handled its data this way. A later analysis tallied 70 million to 100 million unique TCR beta chains across the 650 to 750 repertoires, and about 12 million of those chains were shared by two or more donors. Raw reads were error-corrected and collapsed into unique sequences by a nearest-neighbor algorithm in which closely related sequences were merged to remove PCR and sequencing errors. CDR3 sequences were aligned to IMGT reference sequences to assign V, D and J gene segments. For a sequence to be retained, a match of at least six nucleotides was required to both a V gene segment and a J gene segment. Rearrangements were called productive when the CDR3 lacked stop codons and stayed in frame with V and J; all others were non-productive. CDR3 was defined according to IMGT convention as the region running from the second conserved V-encoded cysteine to the conserved J-encoded phenylalanine. The earlier analysis of about 560 of the donors excluded any sequence lacking an unambiguous match to a single V gene segment. In an earlier analysis of almost 600 of the donors, a V segment was called functional when productive rearrangements were above 56.7%, and segregating when the standard deviation between donors exceeded 5%. To diagnose cytomegalovirus status from the catalog of TCR beta chain sequences, a statistical classification framework was built. A later analysis assigned V and J genes by comparing TCR nucleotide sequences with IMGT/GENE-DB human TR gene sequences. A later analysis assigned CDR3 sequences and most-parsimonious VDJ recombination scenarios with the TCRdist pipeline. In a later analysis, every TCR beta chain was defined by the combination of its CDR3 amino acid sequence and its V-gene family, and reads without a unique V-gene family were dropped. In a later analysis, approximately 640 highly shared, low-generation-probability nucleotide sequences were removed to address suspected cross-contamination and a sequencing artifact. A later analysis calculated a clonal expansion index for each public chain from normalized within-repertoire ranks of inferred template counts. In a later analysis, generation probabilities were computed with a VDJ recombination model fitted to out-of-frame rearrangements, and the resulting probabilities were checked against IGoR. A later analysis scored TCR-TCR, TCR-HLA and TCR-CMV co-occurrence with hypergeometric tests, applying a repertoire-size bias correction to TCR pairs. In a later analysis, false discovery rates were estimated by permuting HLA or CMV assignments 20 times. In a later analysis, co-occurring TCRs were grouped using DBSCAN, and TCRdist sequence similarity was added for clustering within HLA-allele-positive subsets. Repertoires with fewer than 30,000 or more than 120,000 public chains, plus five repertoires with anomalous nucleotide sharing, were excluded from co-occurrence clustering. The source is immuneACCESS, and TCRdb retained only in-frame sequences with V and J called. Part of the clones is not carried over; for the studies checked, unresolved V genes explain less than half of this, and the remainder is unexplained. For V, J and clone size, that table is used; D and trimming come from the DNA. This sample's listing comprises around 140,000 clones. 2.2% of the sample is in the top ten clones.

V is shortened by 7 bases, J by 2 bases, and the region joining them spans 11 bases. CDR1 and CDR2 were assigned from the germline V gene as MDHEN and SYDVKM. From the cysteine through the phenylalanine, the CDR3 covers 13 amino acids. The entry retains the CDR3 DNA only, 39 bases that are in frame from base 1. As regards this clone: Its binding antigen is unknown.

The cohort was made up of approximately 670 healthy bone marrow donors. At the time of sampling, every cohort member was nominally healthy, though immune exposures that went unrecorded were likely present. The donor was CMV seronegative and was included in the group of 352 seronegative cohort members. Every donor gave a peripheral blood sample, and the peripheral blood mononuclear cells from that sample were used for TCR beta sequencing. The Qiagen DNeasy Blood Extraction Kit was used to extract genomic DNA from the blood cell samples. The specimen sequenced was PBMCs. The chain uses TRBV28 and TRBJ1-2, with a weak D call of TRBD1 (6 bases match). The receptor was derived from a woman in her late teens or twenties in good health and CMV-seronegative. The bases read TGTGCCAGCACCCTGGACAGAAACTATGGCTACACCTTC. Its coded protein is CASTLDRNYGYTF.